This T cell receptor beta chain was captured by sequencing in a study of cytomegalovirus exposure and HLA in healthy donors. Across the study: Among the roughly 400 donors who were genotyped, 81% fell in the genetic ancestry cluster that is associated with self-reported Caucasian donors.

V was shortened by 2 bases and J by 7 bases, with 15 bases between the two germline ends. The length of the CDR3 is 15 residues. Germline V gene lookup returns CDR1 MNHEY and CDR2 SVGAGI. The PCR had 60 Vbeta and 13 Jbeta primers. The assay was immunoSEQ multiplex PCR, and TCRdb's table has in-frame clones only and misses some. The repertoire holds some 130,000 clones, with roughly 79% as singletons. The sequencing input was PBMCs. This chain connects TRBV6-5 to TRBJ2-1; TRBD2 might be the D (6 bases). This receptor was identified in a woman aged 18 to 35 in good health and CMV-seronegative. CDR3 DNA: TGTGCCAGCAGTTACAGCAGGGAGGTAGGAAATGAGCAGTTCTTC. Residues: CASSYSREVGNEQFF.